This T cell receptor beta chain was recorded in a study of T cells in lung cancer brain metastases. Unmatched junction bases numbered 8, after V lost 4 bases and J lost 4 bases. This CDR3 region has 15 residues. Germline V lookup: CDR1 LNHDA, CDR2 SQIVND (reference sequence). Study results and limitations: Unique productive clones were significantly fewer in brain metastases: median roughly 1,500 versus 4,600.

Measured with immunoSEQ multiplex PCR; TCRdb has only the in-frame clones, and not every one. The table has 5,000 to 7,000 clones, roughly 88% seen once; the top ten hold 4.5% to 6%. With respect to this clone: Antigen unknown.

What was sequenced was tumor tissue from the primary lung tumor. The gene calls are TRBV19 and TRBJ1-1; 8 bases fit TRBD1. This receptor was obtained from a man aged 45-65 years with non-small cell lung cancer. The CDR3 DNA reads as TGTGCCAGTAGTAGGTCCAACAGGGGGAGCACTGAAGCTTTCTTT. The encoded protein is CASSRSNRGSTEAFF.